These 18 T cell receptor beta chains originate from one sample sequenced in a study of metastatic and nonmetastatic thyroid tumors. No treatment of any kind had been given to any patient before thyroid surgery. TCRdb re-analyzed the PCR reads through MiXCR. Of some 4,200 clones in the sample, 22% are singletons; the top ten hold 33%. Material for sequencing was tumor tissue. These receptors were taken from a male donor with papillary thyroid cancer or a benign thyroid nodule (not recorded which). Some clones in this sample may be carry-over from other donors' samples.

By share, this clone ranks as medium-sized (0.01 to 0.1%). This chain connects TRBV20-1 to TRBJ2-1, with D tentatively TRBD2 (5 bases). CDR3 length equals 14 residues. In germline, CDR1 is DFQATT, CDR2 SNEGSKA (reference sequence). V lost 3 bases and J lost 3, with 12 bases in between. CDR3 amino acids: CSASKASSYNEQFF. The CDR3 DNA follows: TGCAGTGCTAGTAAGGCTAGCAGCTACAATGAGCAGTTCTTC.

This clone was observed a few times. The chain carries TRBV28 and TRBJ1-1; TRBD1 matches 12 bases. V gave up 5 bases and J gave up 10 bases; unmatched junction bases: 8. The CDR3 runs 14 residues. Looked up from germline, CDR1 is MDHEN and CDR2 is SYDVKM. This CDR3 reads CASSKRDRGPSAFF. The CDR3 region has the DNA TGTGCCAGCAGTAAGAGGGACAGGGGGCCGTCAGCTTTCTTT.

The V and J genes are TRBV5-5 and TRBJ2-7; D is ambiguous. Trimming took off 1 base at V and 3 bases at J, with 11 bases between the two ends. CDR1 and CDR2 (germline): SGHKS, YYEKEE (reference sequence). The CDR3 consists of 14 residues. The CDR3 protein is CASSLCLPYYEQYF. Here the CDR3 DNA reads TGTGCCAGCAGCTTGTGTCTACCATACTACGAGCAGTACTTC.

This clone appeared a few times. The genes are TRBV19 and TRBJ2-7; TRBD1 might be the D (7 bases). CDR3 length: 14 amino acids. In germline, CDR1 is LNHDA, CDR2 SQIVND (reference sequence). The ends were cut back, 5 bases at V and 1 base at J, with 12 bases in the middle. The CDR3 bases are TGTGCCAGTAGTTACGGGGGACAGTCCTACGAGCAGTACTTC. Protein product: CASSYGGQSYEQYF.

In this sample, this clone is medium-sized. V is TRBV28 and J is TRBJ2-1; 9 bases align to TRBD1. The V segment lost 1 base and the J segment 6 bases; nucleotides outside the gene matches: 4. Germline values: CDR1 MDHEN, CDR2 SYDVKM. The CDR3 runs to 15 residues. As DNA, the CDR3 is TGTGCCAGCAGTTTATTGACAGGGGGGGCCAATGAGCAGTTCTTC. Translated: CASSLLTGGANEQFF.

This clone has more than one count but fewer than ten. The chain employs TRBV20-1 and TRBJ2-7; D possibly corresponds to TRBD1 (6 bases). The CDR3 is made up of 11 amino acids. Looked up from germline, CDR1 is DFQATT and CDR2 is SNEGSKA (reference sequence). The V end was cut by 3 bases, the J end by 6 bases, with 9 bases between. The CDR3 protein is CSASGTFEQYF. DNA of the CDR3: TGCAGTGCTAGCGGGACATTCGAGCAGTACTTC.

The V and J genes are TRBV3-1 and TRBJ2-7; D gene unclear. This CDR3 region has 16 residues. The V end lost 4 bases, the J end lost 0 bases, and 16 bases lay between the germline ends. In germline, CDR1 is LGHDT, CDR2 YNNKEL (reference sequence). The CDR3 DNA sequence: TGTGCCAGCAGCCTTAGTTGGGGTGCGAACTCCTACGAGCAGTACTTC. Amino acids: CASSLSWGANSYEQYF.

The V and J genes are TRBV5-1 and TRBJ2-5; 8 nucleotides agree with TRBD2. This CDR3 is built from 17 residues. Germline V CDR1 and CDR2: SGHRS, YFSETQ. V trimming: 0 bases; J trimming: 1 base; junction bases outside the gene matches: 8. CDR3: CASSLEAGGSGQETQYF. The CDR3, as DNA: TGCGCCAGCAGCTTGGAGGCGGGAGGTTCCGGCCAAGAGACCCAGTACTTC.

CDR3 nucleotides: TGTGCCAGCAGCTTAGCGCGACACCTAAATTCACCCCTCCACTTT. Translated, it gives CASSLARHLNSPLHF. This chain joins TRBV7-8 and TRBJ1-6; no reliable D call. The CDR3 contains 15 residues. V lost 0 bases and J lost 7, with 10 bases in between. Germline CDR1 SGHVS, CDR2 FQNEAQ. Full variable domain (remainder filled in from reference TRBV7-8 and TRBJ1-6): GAGVSQSPRYKVAKRGQDVALRCDPISGHVSLFWYQQALGQGPEFLTYFQNEAQLDKSGLPSDRFFAERPEGSVSTLKIQRTQQEDSAVYLCASSLARHLNSPLHFGNGTRLTVT.

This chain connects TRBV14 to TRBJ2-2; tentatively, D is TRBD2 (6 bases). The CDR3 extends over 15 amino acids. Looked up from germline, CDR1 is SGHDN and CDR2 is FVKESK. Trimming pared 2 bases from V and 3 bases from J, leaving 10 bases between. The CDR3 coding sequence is TGTGCCAGCAGCCAACAGTGGGGGGACACCGGGGAGCTGTTTTTT. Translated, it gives CASSQQWGDTGELFF. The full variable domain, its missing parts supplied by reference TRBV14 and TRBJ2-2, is EAGVTQFPSHSVIEKGQTVTLRCDPISGHDNLYWYRRVMGKEIKFLLHFVKESKQDESGMPNNRFLAERTGGTYSTLKVQPAELEDSGVYFCASSQQWGDTGELFFGEGSRLTVL.

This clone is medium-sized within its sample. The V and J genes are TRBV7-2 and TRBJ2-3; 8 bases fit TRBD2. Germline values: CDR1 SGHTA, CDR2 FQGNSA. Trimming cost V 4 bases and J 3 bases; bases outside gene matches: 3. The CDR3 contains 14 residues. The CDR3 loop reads CASSYSSGTDTQYF. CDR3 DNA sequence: TGTGCCAGCAGCTATTCTAGCGGGACAGATACGCAGTATTTT.

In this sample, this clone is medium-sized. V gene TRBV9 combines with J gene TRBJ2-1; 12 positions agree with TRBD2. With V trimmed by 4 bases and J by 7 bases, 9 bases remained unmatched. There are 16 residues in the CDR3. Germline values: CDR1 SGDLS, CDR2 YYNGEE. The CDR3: CASSSRTSGIANEQFF. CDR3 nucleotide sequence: TGTGCCAGCAGCTCACGGACTAGCGGGATAGCGAATGAGCAGTTCTTC.

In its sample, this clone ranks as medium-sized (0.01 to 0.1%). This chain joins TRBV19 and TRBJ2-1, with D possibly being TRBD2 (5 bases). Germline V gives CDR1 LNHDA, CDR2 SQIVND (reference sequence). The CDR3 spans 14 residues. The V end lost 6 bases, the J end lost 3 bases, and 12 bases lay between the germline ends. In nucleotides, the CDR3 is TGTGCCAGTAGGGGAGAGGGTTTCTACAATGAGCAGTTCTTC. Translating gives CASRGEGFYNEQFF.

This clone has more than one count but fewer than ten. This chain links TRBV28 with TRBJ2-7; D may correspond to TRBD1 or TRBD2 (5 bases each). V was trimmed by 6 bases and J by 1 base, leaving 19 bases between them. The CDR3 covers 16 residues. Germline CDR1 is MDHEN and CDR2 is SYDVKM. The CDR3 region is CASSRITLGRSYEQYF. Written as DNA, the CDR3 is TGTGCCAGCAGCCGAATAACCTTGGGACGGTCCTACGAGCAGTACTTC.

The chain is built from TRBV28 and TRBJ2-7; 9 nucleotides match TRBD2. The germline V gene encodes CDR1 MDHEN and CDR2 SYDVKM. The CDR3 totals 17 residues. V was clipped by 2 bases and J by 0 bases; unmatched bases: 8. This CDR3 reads CASSLGLAGVSSYEQYF. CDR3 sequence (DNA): TGTGCCAGCAGTTTAGGATTAGCGGGAGTGAGCTCCTACGAGCAGTACTTC.

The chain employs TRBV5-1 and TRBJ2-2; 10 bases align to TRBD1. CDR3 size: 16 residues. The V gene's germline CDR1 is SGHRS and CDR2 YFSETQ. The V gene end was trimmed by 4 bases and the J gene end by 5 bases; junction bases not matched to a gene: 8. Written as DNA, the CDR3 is TGCGCCAGCAGCGGAAAGGGGACAGGGGTGACCGGGGAGCTGTTTTTT. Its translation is CASSGKGTGVTGELFF.

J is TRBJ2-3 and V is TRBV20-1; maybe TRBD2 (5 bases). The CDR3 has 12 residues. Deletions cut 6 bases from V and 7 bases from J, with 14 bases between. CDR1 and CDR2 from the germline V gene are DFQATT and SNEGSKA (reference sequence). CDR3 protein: CSATTVAYTQYF. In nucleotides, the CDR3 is TGCAGTGCCACCACGGTAGCGTATACGCAGTATTTT.

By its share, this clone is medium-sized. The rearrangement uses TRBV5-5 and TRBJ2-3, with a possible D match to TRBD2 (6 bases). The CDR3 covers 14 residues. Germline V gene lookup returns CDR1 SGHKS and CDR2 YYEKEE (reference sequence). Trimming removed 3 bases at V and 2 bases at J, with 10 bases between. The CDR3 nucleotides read TGTGCCAGCAGCTCGGGACTGTCCACAGATACGCAGTATTTT. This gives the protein CASSSGLSTDTQYF.